A selection of T cell receptor beta chains follows, all from one sample in a study of cytomegalovirus exposure and HLA in healthy donors. Here immunoSEQ multiplex PCR was the method, and the copy in TCRdb shows in-frame clones only, minus some. The data contain 60,000 to 90,000 clones, over 60% of them seen just once; the ten biggest clones take up about 7.4%. Sequencing was carried out using PBMCs. The receptors stem from a man aged 35 to 55 in good health and CMV-seropositive. Both conserved end residues are part of each CDR3. Each record gives: V gene, D gene, clone size, J gene, CDR3 DNA, CDR3 protein. The D gene is left open where the match is weak. Clone size is stated in some rows and not others, as once, few, many or a class when expanded.

>TRBV28|-|-|TRBJ2-1
TGTGCCAGCAGTAGCGACCGCAATGAGCAGTTCTTC
CASSSDRNEQFF
>TRBV9|TRBD2|once|TRBJ2-2
TGTGCCAGCAGCCCGGGACTAGAGACCGGGGAGCTGTTTTTT
CASSPGLETGELFF
>TRBV5-1|TRBD1|-|TRBJ2-7
TGCGCCAGCAGCAGGGGACAGGGGGCGACCTACGAGCAGTACTTC
CASSRGQGATYEQYF
>TRBV11-2|-|-|TRBJ2-1
TGTGCCAGCAGCTTAATTGGGAGTCGGAATGAGCAGTTCTTC
CASSLIGSRNEQFF
>TRBV5-1|TRBD2|-|TRBJ2-7
TGCGCCAGCAGCAAGACTAGCCCCTACGAGCAGTACTTC
CASSKTSPYEQYF
>TRBV5-1|-|-|TRBJ2-5
TGCGCCAGCCACAGGGGAGGACAAGAGACCCAGTACTTC
CASHRGGQETQYF
>TRBV4-2|TRBD1|once|TRBJ2-7
TGTGCCAGCAGCCAAGAACTGGGACAGCATTCCTACGAGCAGTACTTC
CASSQELGQHSYEQYF
>TRBV5-6|-|-|TRBJ2-7
TGTGCCAGCAGCTTGAGCGGAAGTCCCTACGAGCAGTACTTC
CASSLSGSPYEQYF
>TRBV19|-|-|TRBJ1-2
TGTGCCAGTAGTAGCAGACTTTCAAACTATGGCTACACCTTC
CASSSRLSNYGYTF
>TRBV5-6|-|-|TRBJ1-2
TGTGCCAGCCGACCGGGACAACTCCTATATGGCTACACCTTC
CASRPGQLLYGYTF
>TRBV19|-|-|TRBJ1-1
TGTGCCAGTAAAGGTGGAGGAGGGCTGACTGAAGCTTTCTTT
CASKGGGGLTEAFF
>TRBV29-1|TRBD2|few|TRBJ2-1
TGCAGCGATCGGACTAGCGCGAAACCTAATGAGCAGTTCTTC
CSDRTSAKPNEQFF
>TRBV5-1|TRBD2|-|TRBJ2-3
TGCGCCAGCAGCTTAGGTGCTAGCGGGAGGACAGATACGCAGTATTTT
CASSLGASGRTDTQYF
>TRBV27|TRBD2|few|TRBJ2-3
TGTGCCAGCAGACGACTAGCGGGAGGTTCTAGCACAGATACGCAGTATTTT
CASRRLAGGSSTDTQYF
>TRBV9|TRBD1|-|TRBJ1-2
TGTGCCAGCAGCGAGGGGACAGGGGTAGGCTATGGCTACACCTTC
CASSEGTGVGYGYTF
>TRBV15|-|-|TRBJ1-4
TGTGCCACCAGCAGAGATTCCCTCGCAACTAATGAAAAACTGTTTTTT
CATSRDSLATNEKLFF
>TRBV2|TRBD2|few|TRBJ2-1
TGTGCCAGCAGGGGACTCTTCGGGGGGGAGCAGTTCTTC
CASRGLFGGEQFF
>TRBV5-1|-|few|TRBJ1-2
TGCGCCAGCGGGGGGACGGGCGGCTACACCTTC
CASGGTGGYTF
>TRBV5-1|TRBD1|-|TRBJ1-1
TGCGCCAGCAGCAGACAGGGGGCGGTGACTGAAGCTTTCTTT
CASSRQGAVTEAFF